This record looks at one TCR beta chain sequence and its context. Its antigen is not identified. The data stem from a study of response to subunit inactivated influenza vaccine. Germline V gene data show CDR1 as ENHRY and CDR2 as SYGVKD. The CDR3 is 15 amino acids. V gave up 2 bases and J gave up 9 bases; unmatched junction bases: 7. TCRdb processed the RT-PCR reads anew with MiXCR; each CDR3 protein has one entry. This sample carries fewer than 700,000 distinct CDR3 sequences, 10% to 15% of them seen once, and the ten largest clones take around 13%. Study-wide results and caveats: Few additional T cells are recruited per seasonal influenza vaccination, authors suggested.

This TCR derives from a man aged 45 to 65 who received an inactivated influenza vaccine. J is TRBJ2-1 and V is TRBV10-3, with 10 bases that match TRBD2. The source was PBMCs from blood, collected about 40 days after vaccination. CDR3 bases: TGTGCCATCAGTGAGGGGCTAGCGGGAGTGGGTGAGCAGTTCTTC. Residues: CAISEGLAGVGEQFF.